This T cell receptor (beta chain) stems from a study of graft-versus-host responses after intestinal transplantation. Study details: Grafts were multivisceral, liver-intestinal, or isolated intestinal. Uniformly, recipients were administered anti-thymocyte globulin induction with subsequent tacrolimus and steroids for two to three years.

Only in-frame clones appear in the TCRdb table, and some are missing; sequencing was by immunoSEQ multiplex PCR. The sample lists around 77,000 clones, approximately 94% occurring once. A note on this clone: Antigen: not known.

Findings and limits, study-wide: High graft-versus-host to host-versus-graft clonal ratios were seen in allografts of patients with graft-donor T cell macrochimerism.

The specimen comprised unstimulated CD8+ T cells sorted from spleen or lymph node cells, sampled before intestinal transplant. This clonotype was obtained from a human donor who received an intestinal transplant.

CDR3 coding DNA: TGTGCCAGCAGCTTAGGCTCGGGACCCCCTATGTGGAACGAGCAGTACTTC. Amino acids: CASSLGSGPPMWNEQYF. V and J are TRBV7-8 and TRBJ2-7; the D gene could be TRBD1 or TRBD2 (5 bases each). Trimming pared 1 base from V and 5 bases from J, leaving 21 bases between. This CDR3 has 17 residues. Per germline, CDR1 SGHVS and CDR2 FQNEAQ. Full variable domain (remainder filled in from reference TRBV7-8 and TRBJ2-7): GAGVSQSPRYKVAKRGQDVALRCDPISGHVSLFWYQQALGQGPEFLTYFQNEAQLDKSGLPSDRFFAERPEGSVSTLKIQRTQQEDSAVYLCASSLGSGPPMWNEQYFGPGTRLTVT.